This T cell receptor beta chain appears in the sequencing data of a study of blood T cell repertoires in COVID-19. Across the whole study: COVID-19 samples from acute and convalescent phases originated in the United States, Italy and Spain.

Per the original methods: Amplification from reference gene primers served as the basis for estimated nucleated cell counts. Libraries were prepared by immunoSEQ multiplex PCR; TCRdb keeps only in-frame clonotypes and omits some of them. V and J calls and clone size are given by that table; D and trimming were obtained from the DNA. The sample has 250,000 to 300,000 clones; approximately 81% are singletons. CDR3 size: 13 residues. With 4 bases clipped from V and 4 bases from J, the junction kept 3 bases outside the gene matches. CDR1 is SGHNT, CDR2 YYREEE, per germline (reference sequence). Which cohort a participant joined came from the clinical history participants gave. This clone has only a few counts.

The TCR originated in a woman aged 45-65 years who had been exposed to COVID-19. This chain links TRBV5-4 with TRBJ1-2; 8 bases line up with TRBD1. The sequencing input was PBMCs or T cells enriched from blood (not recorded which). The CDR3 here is CASSPTGVYGYTF. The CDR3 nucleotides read TGTGCCAGCAGCCCGACAGGGGTCTATGGCTACACCTTC.